This is a list of T cell receptor beta chains from one sample in a study of blood T cell repertoires in COVID-19. The assay was immunoSEQ multiplex PCR, and TCRdb's table has in-frame clones only and misses some. The sample lists 100,000 or so clones, roughly 90% seen once, with 7% to 9.5% in the top ten. Sequencing was performed on peripheral blood. The receptors derive from a man aged 25 to 45 in a cohort sampled during active COVID-19. The conserved cysteine and the conserved F or W are not part of the CDR3 here. Only part of the rows carry a size: once, few, many, or a class if the clone is expanded.

abundance: -; j_gene: TRBJ1-6; v_gene: TRBV2; CDR3aa: ASTRDRGSYNSPLH
abundance: -; j_gene: TRBJ2-1; v_gene: TRBV6-2/TRBV6-3; CDR3aa: ASSRDRVSVEQF
abundance: -; j_gene: TRBJ1-4; v_gene: TRBV3-1/TRBV3-2; CDR3aa: ASSQARGYRGRMEKLF
abundance: -; j_gene: TRBJ2-7; v_gene: TRBV13; CDR3aa: ASSLDRAYEQY
abundance: -; j_gene: TRBJ2-7; v_gene: TRBV11-3; CDR3aa: ASSPVHGAEQY
abundance: -; j_gene: TRBJ1-3; v_gene: TRBV11-3; CDR3aa: ASSFGTGSKLY
abundance: -; j_gene: TRBJ1-1; v_gene: TRBV10-2; CDR3aa: ASSEQPEAF
abundance: -; j_gene: TRBJ2-3; v_gene: TRBV30; CDR3aa: AWSVDSPGTDTQY
abundance: -; j_gene: TRBJ2-7; v_gene: TRBV4-1; CDR3aa: ASSQDPYSGAYEQY
abundance: -; j_gene: TRBJ1-2; v_gene: TRBV19; CDR3aa: ASSGRDRNDYGYT
abundance: -; j_gene: TRBJ1-5; v_gene: TRBV30; CDR3aa: AWSPGNQPQH
abundance: -; j_gene: TRBJ2-7; v_gene: TRBV10-3; CDR3aa: AISTTGGEQY
abundance: -; j_gene: TRBJ1-6; v_gene: TRBV27; CDR3aa: ASSLREGGYSPLH
abundance: -; j_gene: TRBJ2-1; v_gene: TRBV6-1; CDR3aa: ASSEQGAPYNEQF
abundance: -; j_gene: TRBJ2-1; v_gene: TRBV5-1; CDR3aa: ASSSRGDYNEQF
abundance: few; j_gene: TRBJ2-5; v_gene: TRBV7-2; CDR3aa: ASSLGDLAGGLQETQY
abundance: -; j_gene: TRBJ2-5; v_gene: TRBV19; CDR3aa: ASSMILAGVETQY
abundance: -; j_gene: TRBJ1-2; v_gene: TRBV7-9; CDR3aa: ASSFGQEDGYT
abundance: -; j_gene: TRBJ1-4; v_gene: TRBV7-6; CDR3aa: ASSLWDNNEKLF
abundance: once; j_gene: TRBJ2-3; v_gene: TRBV28; CDR3aa: ASSQQADTQY
abundance: -; j_gene: TRBJ1-6; v_gene: TRBV4-1; CDR3aa: ASWDRNSPLH
abundance: -; j_gene: TRBJ2-2; v_gene: TRBV21-1; CDR3aa: ASSNGGGRKNTGELF
abundance: -; j_gene: TRBJ2-7; v_gene: TRBV5-1; CDR3aa: ASSTTSGSSYEQY
abundance: -; j_gene: TRBJ1-1; v_gene: TRBV5-4; CDR3aa: ASSLETNTEAF
abundance: -; j_gene: TRBJ2-2; v_gene: TRBV4-1; CDR3aa: ASSQATDRNTGELF
abundance: -; j_gene: TRBJ2-2; v_gene: TRBV7-2; CDR3aa: ASTWAANTGELF
abundance: -; j_gene: TRBJ2-5; v_gene: TRBV30; CDR3aa: ASGTSTETQY
abundance: -; j_gene: TRBJ2-7; v_gene: TRBV14; CDR3aa: ASSPPMTSGGSYEQY
abundance: -; j_gene: TRBJ2-7; v_gene: TRBV3-1/TRBV3-2; CDR3aa: ASSLTGLLYEQY
abundance: -; j_gene: TRBJ1-1; v_gene: TRBV5-5; CDR3aa: ASSSHGQGATEAF
abundance: -; j_gene: TRBJ2-3; v_gene: TRBV18; CDR3aa: ASSPRGDTQY
abundance: once; j_gene: TRBJ2-6; v_gene: TRBV29-1; CDR3aa: SVDFYGANVLT
abundance: -; j_gene: TRBJ2-5; v_gene: TRBV10-3; CDR3aa: AIDSGQGDKETQY
abundance: -; j_gene: TRBJ2-5; v_gene: TRBV5-6; CDR3aa: ASSSGLEEQETQY
abundance: -; j_gene: TRBJ2-1; v_gene: TRBV27; CDR3aa: ASSLSAGRGEQF
abundance: -; j_gene: TRBJ1-2; v_gene: TRBV7-9; CDR3aa: ASRPSGGYGYT
abundance: -; j_gene: TRBJ2-1; v_gene: TRBV10-1; CDR3aa: ASSESWTGVNEQF
abundance: -; j_gene: TRBJ2-5; v_gene: TRBV7-3; CDR3aa: ASSLLGLAGNPGETQY
abundance: -; j_gene: TRBJ2-2; v_gene: TRBV5-4; CDR3aa: ASSFRQGAMNTGELF
abundance: -; j_gene: TRBJ2-1; v_gene: TRBV19; CDR3aa: ASNPGQRYNEQF
abundance: -; j_gene: TRBJ2-7; v_gene: TRBV3-1/TRBV3-2; CDR3aa: ASSHCTYEQY
abundance: -; j_gene: TRBJ2-5; v_gene: TRBV6-6; CDR3aa: ASSYGGFQETQY
abundance: -; j_gene: TRBJ1-6; v_gene: TRBV18; CDR3aa: ASSPLNRAGQTPSPLH
abundance: -; j_gene: TRBJ1-4; v_gene: TRBV5-6; CDR3aa: ASSQRTRQANNEKLF
abundance: -; j_gene: TRBJ2-7; v_gene: TRBV7-9; CDR3aa: ASSHRGDGNEQY
abundance: -; j_gene: TRBJ2-3; v_gene: TRBV10-2; CDR3aa: ASSEVQRGGFTDTQY